This is a list of T cell receptor beta chains from one sample in a study of Tregs in tolerant kidney transplant recipients. Some clones are missing from TCRdb's copy, which holds only in-frame ones; the method was immunoSEQ multiplex PCR. The sample comprises 100,000 to 120,000 clones, nearly 90% of which are singletons, and roughly 0.35% rests with the top ten. Sequencing was performed on CD4+ T cells from blood, taken before the transplant. The source of these receptors is a human donor who received a combined kidney and bone marrow transplant. The CDR3 runs from the conserved cysteine through the conserved F or W. A D gene is named only where the DNA matches it firmly. Clone size is shown for a subset of rows, as once, few, many or a class of expanded clone.

NA	TRBJ1-2	TRBV7-2	NA	TGTGCCAGCAGCAAACAAACTGGGGCTGGCTACACCTTC	CASSKQTGAGYTF
NA	TRBJ1-2	TRBV5-1	NA	TGCGCCAGCAGCTCACGGGGGGACTATGGCTACACCTTC	CASSSRGDYGYTF
NA	TRBJ1-1	TRBV5-1	NA	TGCGCCAGCAGCTCATCGCTCGGGGGGACTGAAGCTTTCTTT	CASSSSLGGTEAFF
NA	TRBJ1-2	TRBV5-1	TRBD1	TGCGCCAGCAGGAAAATCAGCTTAGACAGGGTAGATGGCTACACCTTC	CASRKISLDRVDGYTF
once	TRBJ1-1	TRBV18	NA	TGTGCCAGCTCACCGGTTCAGTCGGGCACTGAAGCTTTCTTT	CASSPVQSGTEAFF
NA	TRBJ1-1	TRBV11-2	TRBD1	TGTGCCAGCAGCCCCCTCGGGACAGCGAACACTGAAGCTTTCTTT	CASSPLGTANTEAFF
NA	TRBJ2-5	TRBV9	TRBD2	TGTGCCAGCAGCGTTAGCGGGGTAGAGGAGACCCAGTACTTC	CASSVSGVEETQYF
NA	TRBJ2-2	TRBV5-1	NA	TGCGCCAGCAGCCCAGGGGCGAACACCGGGGAGCTGTTTTTT	CASSPGANTGELFF
NA	TRBJ2-7	TRBV5-6	TRBD1	TGTGCCAGCTGTCGACAGGGGACCTACGAGCAGTACTTC	CASCRQGTYEQYF
NA	TRBJ2-7	TRBV5-1	TRBD2	TGCGCCAGCAGCGAGCGGGGCCCCTACGAGCAGTACTTC	CASSERGPYEQYF
NA	TRBJ1-2	TRBV6-5	NA	TGTGCCAGCAGCAAGGCGGGGGCGGACTATGGCTACACCTTC	CASSKAGADYGYTF
NA	TRBJ1-1	TRBV19	NA	TGTGCCAGCCGAGACGGGGTTGGGACTGAAGCTTTCTTT	CASRDGVGTEAFF
NA	TRBJ1-3	TRBV5-6	NA	TGTGCCAGCAGCGCTGATACAGGGTTTCGCCCGGGAAACACCATATATTTT	CASSADTGFRPGNTIYF
NA	TRBJ2-3	TRBV6-1	TRBD2	TGTGCCAGCAGTGAGGGGTATCGCGGGGGGCGCACAGATACGCAGTATTTT	CASSEGYRGGRTDTQYF
NA	TRBJ2-1	TRBV7-2	NA	TGTGCCAGCAGCTGGGGGCAGAGCTACAATGAGCAGTTCTTC	CASSWGQSYNEQFF
NA	TRBJ2-2	TRBV27	TRBD2	TGTGCCAGCAGTTCGTACTCTAGCGGGAGTAGGGAGCTGTTTTTT	CASSSYSSGSRELFF
NA	TRBJ1-2	TRBV7-9	NA	TGTGCCAGCAGCTTAGCTCCCCCTGTTGGGGGGTATGGCTACACCTTC	CASSLAPPVGGYGYTF
NA	TRBJ2-1	TRBV5-1	TRBD2	TGCGCCAGCAGCCCCCGGACTAGCGGAGACAATGAGCAGTTCTTC	CASSPRTSGDNEQFF
NA	TRBJ2-7	TRBV30	TRBD1	TGTGCCTGGACCCCCGGGACCGGGACAGGGTTGGCCGAGCAGTACTTC	CAWTPGTGTGLAEQYF
NA	TRBJ1-4	TRBV28	NA	TGTGCCAGCAGTTCCTCATGGGTCGGAGGTTTAGATGAAAAACTGTTTTTT	CASSSSWVGGLDEKLFF
NA	TRBJ1-2	TRBV27	NA	TGTGCCAGCAGTACGATCGGGACACCCAGGCGTGGCTACACCTTC	CASSTIGTPRRGYTF
NA	TRBJ1-4	TRBV5-6	NA	TGTGCCAGCAGCTTGGAAGGGGCAACTAATGAAAAACTGTTTTTT	CASSLEGATNEKLFF
NA	TRBJ1-5	TRBV2	NA	TGTGCCAGCACTAGTTATAGCAATCAGCCCCAGCATTTT	CASTSYSNQPQHF
NA	TRBJ2-4	TRBV15	TRBD2	TGTGCCACCAAGAGCGGGAGCGGCAAAAACATTCAGTACTTC	CATKSGSGKNIQYF
NA	TRBJ2-7	TRBV14	NA	TGTGCCAGCAGCCCACGTAGGAGCGGGTCGGTAGCCTACGAGCAGTACTTC	CASSPRRSGSVAYEQYF
once	TRBJ2-3	TRBV7-9	NA	TGTGCCAGCAGCTTAGCGCGGAGCACAGATACGCAGTATTTT	CASSLARSTDTQYF
NA	TRBJ2-3	TRBV11-3	NA	TGTGCCAGCAGCCGAGGGGGTGCGCAGTATTTT	CASSRGGAQYF
NA	TRBJ1-1	TRBV5-4	TRBD1	TGTGCCAGCAGCCCCGACAGGGGGCCGGGGAGGACTGAAGCTTTCTTT	CASSPDRGPGRTEAFF
NA	TRBJ1-2	TRBV28	NA	TGTGCCAGCAGTTTGAGGCAGACCGGCTACACCTTC	CASSLRQTGYTF
NA	TRBJ1-2	TRBV7-9	TRBD1	TGTGCCAGCAGCCCGACAGGGCCGCCTCGGGAGGGCGGCTACACCTTC	CASSPTGPPREGGYTF
NA	TRBJ2-5	TRBV2	TRBD1	TGTGCCAGCAACTTACAGGGGGTAGGAGAGACCCAGTACTTC	CASNLQGVGETQYF
once	TRBJ1-4	TRBV5-4	TRBD1	TGTGCCAGCAGCGCCGGCAGAACCGGGACAGGGGACGAAAAACTGTTTTTT	CASSAGRTGTGDEKLFF
NA	TRBJ2-5	TRBV6-5	TRBD1	TGTGCCAGCAGCCGGGACAGTCGGGAGACCCAGTACTTC	CASSRDSRETQYF
NA	TRBJ2-6	TRBV4-3	TRBD1	TGCGCCAGCAGCCAAGAAGGGGGCGCTTCTGGGGCCAACGTCCTGACTTTC	CASSQEGGASGANVLTF
NA	TRBJ2-5	TRBV30	TRBD1	TGTGCCTGGAGTGACAGGGGTTACCAAGAGACCCAGTACTTC	CAWSDRGYQETQYF
NA	TRBJ2-3	TRBV11-2	TRBD1	TGTGCCAGCAGCCCCACCGGGACAGCCACCCCTAGCACAGATACGCAGTATTTT	CASSPTGTATPSTDTQYF
NA	TRBJ1-2	TRBV28	TRBD1	TGTGCCAGCAGTTTAACAGGGGGCCATGGCTACACCTTC	CASSLTGGHGYTF
NA	TRBJ2-2	TRBV20-1	NA	TGCAGTGCTACCGGGACAGGGGAGCTGTTTTTT	CSATGTGELFF
NA	TRBJ2-3	TRBV5-1	NA	TGCGCCAGCAGCTTGGGGGGGACACGTACAGATACGCAGTATTTT	CASSLGGTRTDTQYF
few	TRBJ1-2	TRBV28	TRBD1	TGTGCCAGCAGTTTGACAGGGGGCCTGGATGGCTACACCTTC	CASSLTGGLDGYTF
NA	TRBJ1-5	TRBV30	NA	TGTGCCTGGGCTACAGGGAATCAGGGACAGCCCCAGCATTTT	CAWATGNQGQPQHF
NA	TRBJ1-5	TRBV6-1	NA	TGTGCCACCCTCCTCGCGTCCGTAAATCAGCCCCAGCATTTT	CATLLASVNQPQHF
once	TRBJ2-5	TRBV7-6	NA	TGTGCCAGCAGCTTACCTAGCGCCAAAGAGACCCAGTACTTC	CASSLPSAKETQYF
few	TRBJ2-7	TRBV10-3	NA	TGTGCCATCAGTGAGTCCACAGGGACGGCGCGCGGTCAGTACTTC	CAISESTGTARGQYF